One and the same sample provided the 24 T cell receptor beta chains below, sequenced in a study of blood T cell repertoires in COVID-19. Profiling relied on immunoSEQ multiplex PCR, and the TCRdb table lists in-frame clones only, not all of them. The data show more than 100,000 clones, with around 89% seen just once and roughly 18% held by the top ten. Source material: peripheral blood. The receptors were sampled from a man aged 50-59 years with active or convalescent COVID-19.

This chain uses TRBV24-1 with TRBJ2-7; 9 bases map to TRBD1. The CDR3 is made up of 14 amino acids. Germline CDR1 reads KGHDR; CDR2 reads SFDVKD. Trimming removed 4 bases from V and 3 bases from J; junction bases left unmatched: 3. In nucleotides, the CDR3 is TGTGCCACCAGTGAGGGGACAGGGAACTACGAGCAGTACTTC. Its protein product is CATSEGTGNYEQYF.

This chain connects TRBV12-3 or TRBV12-4 to TRBJ1-2; 9 bases fit TRBD1. V shed 5 bases and J 7 bases; nucleotides not matched to a gene: 5. This CDR3 spans 13 amino acids. The CDR3 DNA reads as TGTGCCAGCAGTGAACAGGGGGCGAGTGGCTACACCTTC. Amino acid sequence: CASSEQGASGYTF.

The chain has TRBV11-2 and TRBJ2-5; possible D gene TRBD2, 5 bases. The CDR3 runs to 14 residues. Germline V lookup: CDR1 SGHAT, CDR2 FQNNGV. The V end was cut by 1 base, the J end by 2 bases, with 8 bases between. DNA for the CDR3: TGTGCCAGCAGCTTAGGGACGGGGCAAGAGACCCAGTACTTC. It yields the protein CASSLGTGQETQYF.

The chain carries TRBV2 and TRBJ2-3; tentative D call: TRBD2 (6 bases). The CDR3 has 15 amino acids. Trimming pared 2 bases from V and 5 bases from J, leaving 14 bases between. Germline CDR1 is SNHLY and CDR2 is FYNNEI. The CDR3 DNA sequence: TGTGCCAGCAGTGAATGGGGGGTTGGGGGAGATACGCAGTATTTT. Translating gives CASSEWGVGGDTQYF.

The chain links TRBV5-1 to TRBJ1-1; no reliable D call. V lost 0 bases and J lost 3, with 15 bases in between. The V gene's germline CDR1 is SGHRS and CDR2 YFSETQ. The CDR3 is 16 residues long. In nucleotides, the CDR3 is TGCGCCAGCAGCTTGGGGGTCGGGGTTTTGGACACTGAAGCTTTCTTT. Translated, it gives CASSLGVGVLDTEAFF.

This clone occurred a few times. The chain is built from TRBV6-5 and TRBJ1-1; no firm D call. This CDR3 comprises 13 residues. V was trimmed by 6 bases and J by 10 bases, leaving 18 bases between them. CDR1 and CDR2 (germline): MNHEY, SVGAGI. The CDR3 loop reads CASRQQEGSRAFF. CDR3 coding DNA: TGTGCCAGCAGACAACAAGAAGGGAGCAGAGCTTTCTTT.

The J gene is TRBJ1-2, the V gene TRBV19; D is uncertain. The CDR3 sequence is 13 residues long. Between the trimmed V and J ends, which lost 5 bases and 4 bases, there was a span of 11 bases. Germline CDR1 is LNHDA and CDR2 is SQIVND (reference sequence). CDR3 in amino acids: CASSSPDFYGYTF. The CDR3 DNA reads TGTGCCAGTAGTTCCCCTGACTTCTATGGCTACACCTTC.

V gene TRBV18 combines with J gene TRBJ1-2, with a tentative D call TRBD1 (6 bases). V was trimmed by 3 bases and J by 6 bases, leaving 26 bases between them. This CDR3 contains 18 residues. Germline-derived CDR1 and CDR2 are KGHSH and LQKENI. Here the CDR3 DNA reads TGTGCCAGCTCACCCCAAACGGAGGTGACCACAGGGCATAATGGCTACACCTTC. Protein sequence: CASSPQTEVTTGHNGYTF.

The chain joins TRBV4-3 to TRBJ1-2; 12 nucleotides agree with TRBD1. This CDR3 region has 20 residues. Germline assignment: CDR1 LGHNA and CDR2 YSLEER. Trimming cost V 3 bases and J 3 bases; bases outside gene matches: 17. CDR3 bases: TGCGCCAGCAGCCAGGCACTTCCGGGACAGGGGGCTTTAAGGGACTATGGCTACACCTTC. Translating gives CASSQALPGQGALRDYGYTF.

The rearrangement joins TRBV6-4 to TRBJ2-7, with 14 positions matching TRBD2. There are 14 residues in the CDR3. Germline assignment: CDR1 MRHNA and CDR2 SNTAGT. Unmatched junction bases numbered 7, after V lost 8 bases and J lost 7 bases. In DNA, the CDR3 is TGTGCCAGCGGACTAGCGGGGGGCTATGAGGAGCAGTACTTC. Residues: CASGLAGGYEEQYF.

This clone was seen only once. This chain joins TRBV7-2 and TRBJ2-1; a weak D match, TRBD2 (5 bases). Trimming removed 2 bases from V and 6 bases from J, with 17 bases in between. The CDR3 has 16 residues. Germline CDR1 and CDR2: SGHTA and FQGNSA. CDR3 coding DNA: TGTGCCAGCAGCTTATCATTATTACGAGGGTCCAATGAGCAGTTCTTC. Encoded protein: CASSLSLLRGSNEQFF. Based on the CDR3 plus reference TRBV7-2 and TRBJ2-1, the full variable domain is GAGVSQSPSNKVTEKGKDVELRCDPISGHTALYWYRQSLGQGLEFLIYFQGNSAPDKSGLPSDRFSAERTGGSVSTLTIQRTQQEDSAVYLCASSLSLLRGSNEQFFGPGTRLTVL.

The rearrangement joins TRBV25-1 to TRBJ2-1; maybe TRBD1 (5 bases). Per germline, CDR1 MGHDK and CDR2 SYGVNS. Trimming took off 4 bases at V and 7 bases at J, with 17 bases between the two ends. The CDR3 contains 15 residues. CDR3 amino acids: CASSGGGLARNEQFF. In DNA, the CDR3 is TGTGCCAGCAGTGGGGGCGGCCTTGCGAGGAATGAGCAGTTCTTC. Looking up the rest from reference TRBV25-1 and TRBJ2-1 gives the full variable domain: EADIYQTPRYLVIGTGKKITLECSQTMGHDKMYWYQQDPGMELHLIHYSYGVNSTEKGDLSSESTVSRIRTEHFPLTLESARPSHTSQYLCASSGGGLARNEQFFGPGTRLTVL.

This clone has a handful of counts. The CDR3 coding sequence is TGTGCCAGCAGCCGTAGGGGGGACAGGGTGACCGAGCAGTACTTC. Encoded protein: CASSRRGDRVTEQYF. The chain has TRBV5-5 and TRBJ2-7, with 9 positions matching TRBD1. The V gene's germline CDR1 is SGHKS and CDR2 YYEKEE (reference sequence). V shed 4 bases and J 6 bases; nucleotides not matched to a gene: 11. This CDR3 has 15 amino acids.

The rearrangement joins TRBV19 to TRBJ1-2, with D unresolved. CDR1 and CDR2 from the germline V gene are LNHDA and SQIVND (reference sequence). V lost 4 bases, J lost 4 bases, and 16 bases lay in between. CDR3 length: 15 amino acids. Written as DNA, the CDR3 is TGTGCCAGTAGTACATTCGGGCTGGGAGCCTATGGCTACACCTTC. Its protein is CASSTFGLGAYGYTF.

The V call is TRBV24-1, the J call TRBJ2-1, with TRBD2 matching 9 bases. This CDR3 has 14 residues. V dropped 7 bases and J dropped 9; count of bases not matched to a gene: 9. Germline V gives CDR1 KGHDR, CDR2 SFDVKD. CDR3 sequence: CATRGAGGAAEQFF. The CDR3 DNA reads TGTGCCACCAGGGGTGCGGGGGGGGCAGCTGAGCAGTTCTTC.

This sequence joins TRBV19 and TRBJ2-3; 12 bases line up with TRBD1. V lost 8 bases and J lost 8; bases outside the gene matches: 8. Germline assignment: CDR1 LNHDA and CDR2 SQIVND (reference sequence). This CDR3 is built from 14 residues. The CDR3 region has the DNA TGTGCCAGTTCTCCCGGGACAGGGGGCGGTACGCAGTATTTT. Translation gives CASSPGTGGGTQYF.

The chain joins TRBV5-6 to TRBJ2-3, with no clear D. Germline V gives CDR1 SGHDT, CDR2 YYEEEE. The V gene lost 2 bases and the J gene lost 4 bases, with 14 bases spanning the gap. This CDR3 is built from 15 residues. CDR3 amino acids: CASSLPRITSDTQYF. CDR3 coding DNA: TGTGCCAGCAGCTTACCGAGAATAACTTCAGATACGCAGTATTTT.

V is TRBV21-1 and J is TRBJ2-5; no DNA check was done on the table's D call, TRBD1. TRBV21-1 has pseudogene status. There are 14 residues in the CDR3. This chain's CDR3 is CASSADTLQETQYF. CDR3 nucleotide sequence: TGTGCCAGCAGCGCGGACACGCTCCAAGAGACCCAGTACTTC.

This chain joins TRBV6-5 and TRBJ2-5; D not certain. The germline CDR1 and CDR2 sequences are MNHEY and SVGAGI. The CDR3 has 12 residues. Trimming took 8 bases from V and 0 from J, leaving 7 bases between them. Here the CDR3 reads CASRLNQETQYF. DNA for the CDR3: TGTGCCAGCCGACTGAACCAAGAGACCCAGTACTTC.

This clone is a singleton in its sample. This chain joins TRBV5-1 and TRBJ2-2, with D possibly matching TRBD2 (6 bases). Germline V lookup: CDR1 SGHRS, CDR2 YFSETQ. The V and J ends lost 4 bases and 2 bases respectively, with 15 bases between them. This CDR3 is built from 16 residues. The CDR3 DNA is TGCGCCAGCAGCCCTCGGGGGAGCGCAAACACCGGGGAGCTGTTTTTT. Encoded protein: CASSPRGSANTGELFF.

This chain links TRBV25-1 with TRBJ2-7; tentatively, D is TRBD2 (6 bases). Germline V gene sequence: CDR1 MGHDK, CDR2 SYGVNS. V lost 5 bases and J 0 bases, leaving 8 bases between the germline ends. This CDR3 comprises 13 residues. The CDR3 DNA is TGTGCCAGCAGTCAGACTAGCTCCTACGAGCAGTACTTC. Translation: CASSQTSSYEQYF.

The rearrangement joins TRBV6-5 to TRBJ2-1; 8 bases are a match to TRBD2. Germline V gives CDR1 MNHEY, CDR2 SVGAGI. CDR3 length equals 15 residues. J gave up 2 bases and V 8 bases, and 8 bases lay outside the gene matches. The CDR3 loop is CASGREAVPYNEQFF. For the CDR3, the DNA is TGTGCCAGCGGGCGGGAGGCAGTACCCTACAATGAGCAGTTCTTC.

The chain combines TRBV5-1 with TRBJ2-5; 10 bases agree with TRBD2. The CDR3 runs 16 residues. Losses at the gene ends were 0 bases for V and 4 bases for J; bases not matched to a gene: 6. Germline lookup yields CDR1 SGHRS and CDR2 YFSETQ. The CDR3 sequence is CASSLAASGRLETQYF. CDR3 bases: TGCGCCAGCAGCTTGGCGGCTAGCGGGAGACTAGAGACCCAGTACTTC.

V gene TRBV5-1 combines with J gene TRBJ2-7, with D tentatively TRBD2 (5 bases). CDR3 length equals 14 residues. Germline V lookup: CDR1 SGHRS, CDR2 YFSETQ. The V end was cut by 4 bases, the J end by 4 bases, with 15 bases between. The CDR3 loop reads CASSSAAGQYEQYF. Written as DNA, the CDR3 is TGCGCCAGCAGCAGCGCGGCGGGTCAATACGAGCAGTACTTC.